The 19 T cell receptor beta chains below all came from one sample that was sequenced in a study of T-cell reconstitution after alpha-beta-depleted transplantation in children. Preparation of the TCRbeta library used unique molecular identifiers. TCRdb independently ran MiXCR on the PCR reads; one entry per CDR3 protein. Among some 600,000 distinct CDR3 sequences listed, 13% were seen once. Material: PBMCs, mostly from graft donor cells, obtained 360 days after TCRalphabeta/CD19-depleted stem cell transplant. The receptors originated from a male patient younger than 18 who had a stem cell transplant for acute myeloid leukemia, so the T cells may come from the graft donor.

The V and J genes are TRBV18 and TRBJ2-2, with D perhaps being TRBD1 or TRBD2 (6 bases each). The germline CDR1 and CDR2 sequences are KGHSH and LQKENI. The ends were cut back, 1 base at V and 3 bases at J, with 9 bases in the middle. This CDR3 has 15 amino acids. CDR3 residues: CASSPLEGDTGELFF. CDR3 in DNA: TGTGCCAGCTCACCACTGGAGGGGGACACCGGGGAGCTGTTTTTT.

V usage is TRBV9 and J usage is TRBJ2-5; D perhaps matches TRBD2 (6 bases). The CDR3 extends over 15 amino acids. V was shortened by 3 bases and J by 0 bases, with 12 bases between the two germline ends. Per germline, CDR1 SGDLS and CDR2 YYNGEE. CDR3 in DNA: TGTGCCAGCAGCGCGGAGGGCGGGGACCAAGAGACCCAGTACTTC. Its translation: CASSAEGGDQETQYF.

The table lists this clonotype with a few counts. The chain's CDR3 is CSVLGRTTEAFF. The CDR3 DNA sequence: TGCAGCGTTTTAGGGAGAACCACTGAAGCTTTCTTT. V usage is TRBV29-1 and J usage is TRBJ1-1; D not certain. The CDR3 totals 12 residues. Germline V CDR1 and CDR2: SQVTM, ANQGSEA. V gave up 5 bases and J gave up 4 bases, with 11 bases separating them.

The J gene is TRBJ2-5, the V gene TRBV11-1; D tentatively reads TRBD1 or TRBD2 (5 bases each). With 6 bases removed from V and 1 base from J, the gap between germline ends came to 33 bases. The CDR3 totals 21 residues. Germline-derived CDR1 and CDR2 are SGHAT and FQDESV (reference sequence). CDR3 in DNA: TGTGCCAGCAGACCCAGGGCGCGGTATGGGAACGGAGGCTATCTCCAAGAGACCCAGTACTTC. It encodes CASRPRARYGNGGYLQETQYF. Together with reference TRBV11-1 and TRBJ2-5, the CDR3 gives the full variable domain: EAEVAQSPRYKITEKSQAVAFWCDPISGHATLYWYRQILGQGPELLVQFQDESVVDDSQLPKDRFSAERLKGVDSTLKIQPAELGDSAMYLCASRPRARYGNGGYLQETQYFGPGTRLLVL.

This clonotype was observed at least ten times. The gene calls are TRBV7-8 and TRBJ2-3; 10 bases align to TRBD2. Germline trimming cut 2 bases from V and 14 bases from J; bases unmatched to any gene: 4. From germline, CDR1 is SGHVS and CDR2 FQNEAQ. The CDR3 covers 12 residues. The CDR3 sequence: CASSLTSGDWYF. For the CDR3, the DNA is TGTGCCAGCAGCTTAACTAGCGGGGACTGGTATTTT.

The CDR3 protein is CASSLGHRAVQETQYF. The DNA of the CDR3 is TGTGCCAGCAGCTTAGGGCACAGAGCTGTCCAAGAGACCCAGTACTTC. The chain combines TRBV7-9 with TRBJ2-5; no reliable D call. Looked up from germline, CDR1 is SEHNR and CDR2 is FQNEAQ (reference sequence). This CDR3 is built from 16 residues. The V end was cut by 1 base, the J end by 1 base, with 13 bases between.

This clonotype was recorded at least ten times. The chain links TRBV24-1 to TRBJ2-1; D is uncertain. Trimming pared 3 bases from V and 4 bases from J, leaving 6 bases between. In germline, CDR1 is KGHDR, CDR2 SFDVKD. The CDR3 length is 13 residues. CDR3 in amino acids: CATSDPGYNEQFF. The CDR3 bases are TGTGCCACCAGTGATCCGGGTTACAATGAGCAGTTCTTC.

This clonotype was picked up a small number of times. This chain uses TRBV7-9 with TRBJ2-1; TRBD2 matches 7 bases. J lost 10 bases, V lost 0 bases, and 6 bases had no gene match. This CDR3 has 14 amino acids. CDR1 and CDR2 from the germline V gene are SEHNR and FQNEAQ (reference sequence). The CDR3 DNA reads as TGTGCCAGCAGCTTAGCAGCGGGACTGCCGGAGCAGTTCTTC. It yields the protein CASSLAAGLPEQFF. The full variable domain, completed using reference TRBV7-9 and TRBJ2-1, is DTGVSQNPRHKITKRGQNVTFRCDPISEHNRLYWYRQTLGQGPEFLTYFQNEAQLEKSRLLSDRFSAERPKGSFSTLEIQRTEQGDSAMYLCASSLAAGLPEQFFGPGTRLTVL.

This clonotype was observed a handful of times. This rearrangement joins TRBV20-1 to TRBJ2-5; D remains unclear. Trimming removed 3 bases at V and 1 base at J, with 9 bases between. This CDR3 spans 13 amino acids. Germline loops: CDR1 DFQATT, CDR2 SNEGSKA (reference sequence). The CDR3 sequence is CSARIQVQETQYF. CDR3 nucleotides: TGCAGTGCTAGGATTCAGGTCCAAGAGACCCAGTACTTC.

This clonotype appeared a single time. The conserved phenylalanine or tryptophan normally closing the CDR3 is absent here, so this likely arose from a read error. The rearrangement uses TRBV4-3 and TRBJ2-1; 11 nucleotides line up with TRBD2. This CDR3 spans 16 amino acids. The trim removed 1 base at V and 5 bases at J, leaving 4 bases unmatched. Germline-derived CDR1 and CDR2 are LGHNA and YSLEER. The CDR3 DNA sequence: TGCGCCAGCAGCCAAGTAGCGGGAGGGCCCCACAATGAGCAGTTCTCC. Protein: CASSQVAGGPHNEQFS.

This clonotype was picked up a small number of times. The chain recombines TRBV20-1 with TRBJ2-3, with 8 bases aligning to TRBD1. CDR3 length equals 14 residues. Unmatched junction bases numbered 4, after V lost 5 bases and J lost 0 bases. Germline assignment: CDR1 DFQATT and CDR2 SNEGSKA (reference sequence). The chain's CDR3 is CSAPDRASTDTQYF. The CDR3 DNA follows: TGCAGTGCTCCGGACAGGGCGAGCACAGATACGCAGTATTTT.

This clonotype has more than one count but fewer than ten. The chain uses TRBV11-2 and TRBJ2-1, with unresolved D. The CDR3 loop spans 13 amino acids. Germline V gene data show CDR1 as SGHAT and CDR2 as FQNNGV. The V gene lost 2 bases and the J gene lost 15 bases, with 17 bases spanning the gap. CDR3 sequence reads: CASSLQDPGNRFF. CDR3 coding DNA: TGTGCCAGCAGCTTACAGGATCCAGGTAATCGGTTCTTC.

This chain joins TRBV9 and TRBJ2-1; 7 bases are shared with TRBD1. Germline V gene sequence: CDR1 SGDLS, CDR2 YYNGEE. Trimming at V came to 0 bases and at J to 2 bases, leaving 5 bases not matched to a gene. There are 16 residues in the CDR3. CDR3: CASSVARGGPYNEQFF. CDR3 DNA sequence: TGTGCCAGCAGCGTAGCGAGAGGGGGCCCCTACAATGAGCAGTTCTTC. Filled out from reference TRBV9 and TRBJ2-1, the complete variable domain reads DSGVTQTPKHLITATGQRVTLRCSPRSGDLSVYWYQQSLDQGLQFLIQYYNGEERAKGNILERFSAQQFPDLHSELNLSSLELGDSALYFCASSVARGGPYNEQFFGPGTRLTVL.

This sequence joins TRBV7-3 and TRBJ2-1; 9 bases agree with TRBD1. From germline, CDR1 is SGHTA and CDR2 FQGTGA. The CDR3 sequence is 17 residues long. The J segment lost 6 bases and the V segment lost 5 bases, leaving 14 bases of the junction unmatched. The CDR3: CASSTKGQGIGANEQFF. CDR3 nucleotide sequence: TGTGCCAGCAGCACGAAAGGACAGGGGATCGGGGCCAATGAGCAGTTCTTC.

In regard to this clonotype: The junction does not match germline at one end; this may be a read error. The genes are TRBV7-6 and TRBJ2-3; D is possibly TRBD1 (5 bases). Germline V gives CDR1 SGHVS, CDR2 FNYEAQ. The CDR3 sequence is 12 residues long. The CDR3: CASSLKGDRQYF. In DNA, the CDR3 is TGTGCCAGCAGCTTAAAAGGGGATAGGCAGTATTTT.

For this clonotype: Sequence at one end of the junction differs from germline and may be a read error. V is TRBV20-1 and J is TRBJ2-3, with 8 bases identical to TRBD2. The CDR3 consists of 11 residues. Germline assignment: CDR1 DFQATT and CDR2 SNEGSKA (reference sequence). CDR3 nucleotides: TGTTGCGGGAGGAAGGTAGATACGCAGTATTTT. The encoded protein is CCGRKVDTQYF.

In this sample, this clonotype turned up a few times. The chain employs TRBV20-1 and TRBJ2-2; 8 bases are shared with TRBD1. V shed 1 base and J 5 bases; nucleotides not matched to a gene: 12. This CDR3 contains 17 residues. Per the germline V gene, CDR1 is DFQATT and CDR2 is SNEGSKA (reference sequence). The chain's CDR3 is CSARVWSRGRRTGELFF. CDR3 coding DNA: TGCAGTGCTAGAGTTTGGAGCAGGGGGCGTAGGACCGGGGAGCTGTTTTTT.

This clonotype was seen only a few times. This chain's CDR3 is CASSFEGTGNTIYF. CDR3 bases: TGTGCCAGCAGCTTTGAGGGGACTGGAAACACCATATATTTT. The chain links TRBV7-8 to TRBJ1-3; a weak D match, TRBD1 (5 bases). The V end was cut by 3 bases, the J end by 2 bases, with 8 bases between. There are 14 residues in the CDR3. Germline loops: CDR1 SGHVS, CDR2 FQNEAQ.

There are many counts of this clonotype. The gene calls are TRBV7-9 and TRBJ2-5, with D possibly being TRBD1 (6 bases). V lost 10 bases and J 2 bases, leaving 11 bases between the germline ends. Germline CDR1 is SEHNR and CDR2 is FQNEAQ (reference sequence). This CDR3 comprises 12 residues. CDR3 amino acids: CATVDRQETQYF. The CDR3 DNA follows: TGTGCCACCGTCGACAGGCAAGAGACCCAGTACTTC.